The clone carrying this T cell receptor (beta chain) was detected a few times. What it binds is not known. The entry originates in a study of CD8+CD57+ T cells in acquired aplastic anemia. Study-level information: Among healthy donors, CD4+ cells averaged roughly 9.9 million reads.

This CDR3 has 14 amino acids. Looked up from germline, CDR1 is SGHDT and CDR2 is YYEEEE. The ends were cut back, 2 bases at V and 5 bases at J, with 13 bases in the middle. Broader study findings: The same twenty-nine CD8+ CDR3 sequences occurred in patients and in controls. Patients versus controls showed no significant CD8+ Simpson's diversity difference.

Genomic DNA served as template for TCR beta VDJ and CDR3 profiling. A single record per CDR3 protein comes from TCRdb applying MiXCR to the reads. The sample includes some 150,000 distinct CDR3 sequences, 35% to 50% of them seen just once. This clonotype originated in a human donor in good health, serving as a control. The rearrangement joins TRBV5-6 to TRBJ2-5; D remains ambiguous. The sequenced sample was sorted CD4+, CD8+, or CD8+CD57+ T cells (not recorded which) from PBMCs. CDR3 bases: TGTGCCAGCAGCTTCTGGTGGGTGCGGGAGACCCAGTACTTC. Amino acid sequence: CASSFWWVRETQYF.